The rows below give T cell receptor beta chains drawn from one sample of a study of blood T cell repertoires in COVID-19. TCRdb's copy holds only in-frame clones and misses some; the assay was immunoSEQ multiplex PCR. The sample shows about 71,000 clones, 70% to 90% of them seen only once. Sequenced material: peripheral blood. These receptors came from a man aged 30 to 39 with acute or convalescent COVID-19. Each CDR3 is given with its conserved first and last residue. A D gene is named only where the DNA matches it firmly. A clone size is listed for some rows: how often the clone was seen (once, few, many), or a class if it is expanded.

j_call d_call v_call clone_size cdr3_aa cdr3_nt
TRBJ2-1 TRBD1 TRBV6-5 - CASSYSPGQGSNEQFF TGTGCCAGCAGTTACTCACCGGGACAGGGGTCCAATGAGCAGTTCTTC
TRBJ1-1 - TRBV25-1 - CASILTGTLGPAFF TGTGCCAGCATCCTCACAGGAACCCTGGGGCCGGCTTTCTTT
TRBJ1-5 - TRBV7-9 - CASSPQLQGLNQPQHF TGTGCCAGCAGCCCCCAACTCCAGGGACTCAATCAGCCCCAGCATTTT
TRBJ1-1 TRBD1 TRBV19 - CASSITGTGVFRNTEAFF TGTGCCAGTAGTATAACGGGGACAGGGGTATTTCGGAACACTGAAGCTTTCTTT
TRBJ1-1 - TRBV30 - CAWSGRTEAFF TGTGCCTGGAGTGGCAGGACTGAAGCTTTCTTT
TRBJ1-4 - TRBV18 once CASSEGLATNEKLFF TGTGCCAGCTCAGAGGGACTTGCAACTAATGAAAAACTGTTTTTT
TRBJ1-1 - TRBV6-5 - CASRRLDHTEAFF TGTGCCAGCAGGCGTTTAGATCACACTGAAGCTTTCTTT
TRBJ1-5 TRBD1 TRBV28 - CASSLGQANQPQHF TGTGCCAGCAGTTTAGGACAGGCGAATCAGCCCCAGCATTTT
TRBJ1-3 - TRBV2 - CASRQDSGNTIYF TGTGCCAGCAGACAGGACTCTGGAAACACCATATATTTT
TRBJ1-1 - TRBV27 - CASSFSETRTEAFF TGTGCCAGCAGTTTTTCGGAGACGAGAACTGAAGCTTTCTTT
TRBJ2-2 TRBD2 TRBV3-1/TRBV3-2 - CASSPSGGAAGELFF TGTGCCAGCAGCCCCAGCGGGGGGGCCGCCGGGGAGCTGTTTTTT
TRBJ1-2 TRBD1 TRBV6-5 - CASTGWDRGNYGYTF TGTGCCAGCACGGGTTGGGACAGGGGGAACTATGGCTACACCTTC
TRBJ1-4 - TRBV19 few CASSPVTAGDEKLFF TGTGCCAGTAGCCCAGTCACGGCAGGGGATGAAAAACTGTTTTTT
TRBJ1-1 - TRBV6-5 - CASSYSGGEAFF TGTGCCAGCAGTTACTCGGGGGGTGAGGCTTTCTTT
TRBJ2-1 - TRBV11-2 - CASSSRPLRGNEQFF TGTGCCAGCAGCTCCAGACCATTAAGGGGCAATGAGCAGTTCTTC
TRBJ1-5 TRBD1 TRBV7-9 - CASSHGTGNQPQHF TGTGCCAGTAGCCATGGGACAGGGAATCAGCCCCAGCATTTT
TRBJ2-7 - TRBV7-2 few CASSHYSGEQYF TGTGCCAGCAGCCATTATAGCGGAGAGCAGTACTTC
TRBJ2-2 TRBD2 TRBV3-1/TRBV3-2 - CASSQAGAGVGGELFF TGTGCCAGCAGCCAAGCGGGAGCGGGGGTTGGCGGGGAGCTGTTTTTT
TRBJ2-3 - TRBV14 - CASSGDTDTQYF TGTGCCAGCAGCGGAGACACAGATACGCAGTATTTT
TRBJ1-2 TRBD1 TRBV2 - CASSEPYDREWGYGYTF TGTGCCAGCAGTGAACCCTATGACAGGGAATGGGGCTATGGCTACACCTTC
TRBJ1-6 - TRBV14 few CASSALSSYNSPLHF TGTGCCAGCAGCGCGTTAAGCTCCTATAATTCACCCCTCCACTTT
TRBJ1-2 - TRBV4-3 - CASSPSRSEGYTF TGCGCCAGCTCGCCTTCCCGATCAGAAGGCTACACCTTC
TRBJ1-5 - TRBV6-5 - CASSDPTRAQHF TGTGCCAGCAGCGACCCAACTCGGGCCCAGCATTTT
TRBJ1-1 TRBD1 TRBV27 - CASSPLPGTGYTEAFF TGTGCCAGCAGTCCCCTTCCCGGGACAGGGTACACTGAAGCTTTCTTT
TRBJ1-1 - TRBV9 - CASSARAGGAGTEAFF TGTGCCAGCAGCGCCCGCGCGGGGGGGGCGGGGACTGAAGCTTTCTTT
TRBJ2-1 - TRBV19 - CASSHYNEQFF TGTGCCAGTAGCCACTACAATGAGCAGTTCTTC
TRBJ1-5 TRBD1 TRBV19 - CASSTYRGRGNQPQHF TGTGCCAGTAGTACCTACAGGGGGCGCGGCAATCAGCCCCAGCATTTT
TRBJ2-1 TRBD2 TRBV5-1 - CASSIRRGTDEQFF TGCGCCAGCAGCATCCGGCGGGGGACCGATGAGCAGTTCTTC
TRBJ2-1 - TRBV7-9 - CASSWGEVYNEQFF TGTGCCAGCAGCTGGGGGGAGGTTTACAATGAGCAGTTCTTC
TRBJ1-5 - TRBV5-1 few CASSLGEGNQPQHF TGCGCCAGCAGCTTGGGAGAGGGCAATCAGCCCCAGCATTTT
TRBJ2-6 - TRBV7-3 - CASSPRPGISGANVLTF TGTGCCAGCAGCCCCCGACCGGGAATCTCTGGGGCCAACGTCCTGACTTTC
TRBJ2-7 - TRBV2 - CASSPGQIQSYEQYF TGTGCCAGCAGCCCCGGACAGATTCAATCCTACGAGCAGTACTTC
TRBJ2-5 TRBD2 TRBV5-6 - CASRRVAGGSETQYF TGTGCCAGCCGAAGGGTTGCGGGAGGGAGTGAGACCCAGTACTTC
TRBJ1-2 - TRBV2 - CASSENDRSYTF TGTGCCAGCAGTGAAAACGACAGAAGCTACACCTTC
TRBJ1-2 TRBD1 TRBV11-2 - CASSSLRRTGDLSNYGYTF TGTGCCAGCAGCTCCCTGCGGCGGACAGGGGACCTTTCTAACTATGGCTACACCTTC
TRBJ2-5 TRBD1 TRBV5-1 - CASSSQLDRGRETQYF TGCGCCAGCAGCTCGCAGCTGGACAGGGGGCGGGAGACCCAGTACTTC
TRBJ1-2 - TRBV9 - CASSGQVQNYGYTF TGTGCCAGCAGCGGACAGGTTCAAAATTATGGCTACACCTTC
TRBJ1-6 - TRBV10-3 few CAISVTLPDSPLHF TGTGCCATCAGTGTTACTCTTCCTGATTCACCCCTCCACTTT
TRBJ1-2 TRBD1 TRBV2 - CASRLLQGANGYTF TGTGCCAGCAGGCTCCTACAGGGGGCTAATGGCTACACCTTC
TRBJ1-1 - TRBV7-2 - CASSLAVGLGTEAFF TGTGCCAGCAGCTTAGCGGTTGGACTTGGCACTGAAGCTTTCTTT
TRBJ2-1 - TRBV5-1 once CASSLSTSLNEQFF TGCGCCAGCAGCTTATCTACCTCATTAAATGAGCAGTTCTTC
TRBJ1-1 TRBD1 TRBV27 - CASSPRGLNTEAFF TGTGCCAGCAGCCCCAGGGGGCTGAACACTGAAGCTTTCTTT
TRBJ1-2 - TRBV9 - CASSVTNRDGYTF TGTGCCAGCAGCGTAACGAACAGGGATGGCTACACCTTC
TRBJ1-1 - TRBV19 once CATVSNPGNTEAFF TGTGCCACCGTTTCTAACCCAGGGAATACTGAAGCTTTCTTT
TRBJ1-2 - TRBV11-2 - CASSSSEGVYGYTF TGTGCCAGCAGCTCATCCGAGGGCGTGTATGGCTACACCTTC
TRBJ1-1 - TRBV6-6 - CASSWTPTNTEAFF TGTGCCAGCAGTTGGACACCTACGAACACTGAAGCTTTCTTT
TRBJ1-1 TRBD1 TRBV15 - CATSRGQGVSGEAFF TGTGCCACCAGCAGAGGACAGGGGGTAAGCGGTGAAGCTTTCTTT
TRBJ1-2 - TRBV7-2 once CASSWEELGYTF TGTGCCAGCAGCTGGGAGGAACTTGGCTACACCTTC
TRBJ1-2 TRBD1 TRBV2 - CASRPDRERGYTF TGTGCCAGCAGACCGGACAGGGAGCGAGGCTACACCTTC
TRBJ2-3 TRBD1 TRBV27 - CATGTEDTDTQYF TGTGCCACCGGGACAGAAGACACAGATACGCAGTATTTT
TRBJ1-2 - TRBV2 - CASSGRNYGYTF TGTGCCAGCAGTGGCCGGAACTATGGCTACACCTTC
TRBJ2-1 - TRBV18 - CASSPGLNNEQFF TGTGCCAGCTCACCAGGACTTAACAATGAGCAGTTCTTC
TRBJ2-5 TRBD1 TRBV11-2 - CASSRKDRGLRQETQYF TGTGCCAGCAGCCGCAAAGACAGGGGGCTTCGGCAAGAGACCCAGTACTTC
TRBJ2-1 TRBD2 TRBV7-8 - CASSLAVPSGRYNEQFF TGTGCCAGCAGCTTAGCTGTGCCTAGCGGGAGATACAATGAGCAGTTCTTC
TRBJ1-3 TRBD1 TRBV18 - CASSPGQGATGNTIYF TGTGCCAGCTCACCGGGGCAGGGGGCAACTGGAAACACCATATATTTT